The 15 T cell receptor beta chains listed next were all sequenced from one sample in a study of blood T cell repertoires in COVID-19. Clones were read by immunoSEQ multiplex PCR, and TCRdb kept only the in-frame ones, dropping some. The table records about 150,000 clones, roughly four fifths of them present only once. Sequencing was done on a sample of peripheral blood. The receptors originated from a man in his 70s who had recovered from COVID-19.

This chain connects TRBV4-2 to TRBJ2-2; TRBD1 might be the D (5 bases). V was cut by 2 bases and J by 2 bases, with 9 bases left in between. Germline CDR1 and CDR2: LGHNA and YNFKEQ. This CDR3 has 15 residues. Here the CDR3 DNA reads TGTGCCAGCAGCCAACCTCAGGGTAACACCGGGGAGCTGTTTTTT. Amino acids: CASSQPQGNTGELFF.

The CDR3: CASSLGQGNNEQFF. Written as DNA, the CDR3 is TGTGCCAGCAGCCTCGGACAGGGCAACAATGAGCAGTTCTTC. The V call is TRBV5-4, the J call TRBJ2-1; the match to TRBD1 covers 8 bases. Germline V gene lookup returns CDR1 SGHNT and CDR2 YYREEE (reference sequence). The length of the CDR3 is 14 residues. The V and J ends lost 4 bases and 5 bases, in that order; junction bases with no gene match: 5.

The V call is TRBV5-1, the J call TRBJ2-3; 11 bases line up with TRBD2. V shed 4 bases, J shed 5 bases, and the junction held 9 bases outside the gene matches. The CDR3 length is 16 residues. CDR1 is SGHRS and CDR2 is YFSETQ in the germline V gene. The CDR3 region is CASSRDSGRAGDTQYF. The CDR3 DNA follows: TGCGCCAGCAGCCGCGATAGCGGGAGGGCCGGAGATACGCAGTATTTT.

This chain connects TRBV9 to TRBJ2-7; TRBD2 aligns across 8 bases. This CDR3 has 15 residues. V trimming: 0 bases; J trimming: 3 bases; junction bases outside the gene matches: 5. CDR1 is SGDLS, CDR2 YYNGEE, per germline. Written as DNA, the CDR3 is TGTGCCAGCAGCGTAGCGTCTAGCGGGTTCTACGAGCAGTACTTC. Residues: CASSVASSGFYEQYF. The full variable domain, rest sourced from reference TRBV9 and TRBJ2-7, is DSGVTQTPKHLITATGQRVTLRCSPRSGDLSVYWYQQSLDQGLQFLIQYYNGEERAKGNILERFSAQQFPDLHSELNLSSLELGDSALYFCASSVASSGFYEQYFGPGTRLTVT.

This clone was seen a few times. V and J are TRBV3-1 (or the pseudogene TRBV3-2) and TRBJ2-7, with D uncertain. Germline CDR1 is LGHDT and CDR2 is YNNKEL (reference sequence). Trimming shortened V by 0 bases and J by 8 bases, and 8 bases separated the two germline ends. The CDR3 is 12 residues long. CDR3 in amino acids: CASSQDESKQYF. DNA of the CDR3: TGTGCCAGCAGCCAAGATGAGAGCAAGCAGTACTTC.

The rearrangement uses TRBV5-8 and TRBJ1-5; 8 bases fit TRBD1. The CDR3 loop spans 12 amino acids. Germline V gene data show CDR1 as SGHTS and CDR2 as YDEGEE. The V and J ends lost 4 bases and 15 bases, in that order; junction bases with no gene match: 9. The CDR3 DNA is TGTGCCAGCAGCCTAGGACAGGGCCCCTTGCATTTT. This translates into CASSLGQGPLHF.

The rearrangement joins TRBV9 to TRBJ1-1, with 10 bases identical to TRBD1. Looked up from germline, CDR1 is SGDLS and CDR2 is YYNGEE. The CDR3 runs 14 residues. The J segment lost 6 bases and the V segment lost 4 bases, leaving 6 bases of the junction unmatched. CDR3: CASSLTGGDPEAFF. CDR3 nucleotide sequence: TGTGCCAGCAGCCTGACAGGGGGCGACCCTGAAGCTTTCTTT.

This chain connects TRBV2 to TRBJ2-7; D perhaps matches TRBD2 (6 bases). CDR1 and CDR2 from the germline V gene are SNHLY and FYNNEI. V lost 4 bases, J lost 3 bases, and 10 bases lay in between. The CDR3 sequence is 13 residues long. In DNA, the CDR3 is TGTGCCAGCAGTGTATTGCGGGACTACGAGCAGTACTTC. As protein: CASSVLRDYEQYF.

The chain is built from TRBV9 and TRBJ2-2, with 9 bases that match TRBD1. This CDR3 comprises 15 residues. The J segment lost 6 bases and the V segment lost 0 bases, leaving 3 bases of the junction unmatched. Germline-derived CDR1 and CDR2 are SGDLS and YYNGEE. The chain's CDR3 is CASSVVDRGAGELFF. DNA of the CDR3: TGTGCCAGCAGCGTAGTCGACAGGGGGGCCGGGGAGCTGTTTTTT.

The J gene is TRBJ2-7, the V gene TRBV5-1; 9 bases fit TRBD1. With 1 base clipped from V and 4 bases from J, the junction kept 9 bases outside the gene matches. The CDR3 loop spans 16 amino acids. The germline V gene encodes CDR1 SGHRS and CDR2 YFSETQ. CDR3 protein: CASSLIPGQGEYEQYF. CDR3 DNA: TGCGCCAGCAGCTTGATCCCGGGACAGGGAGAATACGAGCAGTACTTC.

The V gene is TRBV5-4, the J gene TRBJ2-1; 7 bases are shared with TRBD1. J gave up 12 bases and V 5 bases, and 8 bases lay outside the gene matches. Per the germline V gene, CDR1 is SGHNT and CDR2 is YYREEE (reference sequence). The CDR3 totals 12 residues. This chain's CDR3 is CASSFSWDRQFF. The CDR3 DNA reads TGTGCCAGCAGTTTCTCCTGGGACAGGCAGTTCTTC.

This clone was observed a handful of times. J is TRBJ2-1 and V is TRBV18; 14 nucleotides agree with TRBD2. V lost 3 bases, J lost 6 bases, and 10 bases stayed unmatched. Looked up from germline, CDR1 is KGHSH and CDR2 is LQKENI. There are 18 residues in the CDR3. CDR3 in amino acids: CASSPPGLAGAPVNEQFF. In DNA, the CDR3 is TGTGCCAGCTCACCCCCGGGACTAGCGGGAGCCCCCGTCAATGAGCAGTTCTTC.

The chain has TRBV5-1 and TRBJ2-7; perhaps TRBD1 as D (5 bases). This CDR3 spans 13 amino acids. The germline V gene has CDR1 SGHRS and CDR2 YFSETQ. The germline V and J ends were trimmed by 1 base and 5 bases, with 10 bases remaining between them. The CDR3 coding sequence is TGCGCCAGCAGCTTGACAGGCTCGGACGAGCAGTACTTC. Protein: CASSLTGSDEQYF.

The chain links TRBV5-8 to TRBJ2-1, with 11 bases matching TRBD2. CDR1 and CDR2 (germline): SGHTS, YDEGEE. This CDR3 is 17 amino acids long. V dropped 2 bases and J dropped 1; count of bases not matched to a gene: 5. CDR3 sequence (DNA): TGTGCCAGCAGCTTAACTAGCGGGAGTAGATCCTACAATGAGCAGTTCTTC. Its protein product is CASSLTSGSRSYNEQFF. The full variable domain, in which reference TRBV5-8 and TRBJ2-1 provide the parts outside the CDR3, is EAGVTQSPTHLIKTRGQQATLRCSPISGHTSVYWYQQALGLGLQFLLWYDEGEERNRGNFPPRFSGRQFPNYSSELNVNALELEDSALYLCASSLTSGSRSYNEQFFGPGTRLTVL.

The CDR3 protein is CASKGVAGGEETQYF. As DNA, the CDR3 is TGTGCCAGTAAAGGAGTAGCGGGAGGGGAGGAGACCCAGTACTTC. The chain has TRBV19 and TRBJ2-5; TRBD2 matches 11 bases. The CDR3 totals 15 residues. J was trimmed by 5 bases and V by 7 bases; bases with no gene match: 9. Germline V gene lookup returns CDR1 LNHDA and CDR2 SQIVND (reference sequence). Combining the CDR3 with reference TRBV19 and TRBJ2-5 gives the whole variable domain DGGITQSPKYLFRKEGQNVTLSCEQNLNHDAMYWYRQDPGQGLRLIYYSQIVNDFQKGDIAEGYSVSREKKESFPLTVTSAQKNPTAFYLCASKGVAGGEETQYFGPGTRLLVL.